The 11 T cell receptor beta chains listed next were all sequenced from one sample in a study of cytomegalovirus exposure and HLA in healthy donors. PCR involved 60 Vbeta and 13 Jbeta primers. TCRdb's table, derived via immunoSEQ multiplex PCR, lists solely in-frame clones and lacks some. The sample holds about 110,000 clones, 76% seen once. Sequencing used PBMCs. Source of these receptors: a woman between 45 and 60 years old in good health and CMV-seropositive.

This clone was found a few times. The gene calls are TRBV19 and TRBJ1-2; 8 positions agree with TRBD1. J was trimmed by 8 bases and V by 10 bases; bases with no gene match: 12. The CDR3 runs 13 residues. The germline gives CDR1 LNHDA, CDR2 SQIVND (reference sequence). The CDR3 bases are TGTGCCACAGGGGGCATTCCCATGGAGGGCTACACCTTC. This encodes CATGGIPMEGYTF.

The chain joins TRBV2 to TRBJ1-6, with D unclear. The V end lost 7 bases, the J end lost 6 bases, and 13 bases lay between the germline ends. Germline assignment: CDR1 SNHLY and CDR2 FYNNEI. This CDR3 is 14 amino acids long. The DNA of the CDR3 is TGTGCCAGCAAGATACAGCCGGCTAATTCACCCCTCCACTTT. Protein: CASKIQPANSPLHF.

The chain joins TRBV2 to TRBJ1-2; D possibly corresponds to TRBD1 (5 bases). In germline, CDR1 is SNHLY, CDR2 FYNNEI. CDR3 length equals 15 residues. Trimming took off 2 bases at V and 7 bases at J, with 17 bases between the two ends. CDR3 nucleotide sequence: TGTGCCAGCAGTGAACTCAGTCAGGGAGGCACTGGCTACACCTTC. Protein: CASSELSQGGTGYTF.

This clone has only one observation. V usage is TRBV7-3 and J usage is TRBJ2-2, with D perhaps TRBD1 (6 bases). Germline values: CDR1 SGHTA, CDR2 FQGTGA. The ends were cut back, 5 bases at V and 2 bases at J, with 9 bases in the middle. The CDR3 extends over 14 amino acids. CDR3 protein: CASSLQGNTGELFF. DNA for the CDR3: TGTGCCAGCAGCCTACAGGGCAACACCGGGGAGCTGTTTTTT.

This clone was recorded a few times. The chain links TRBV6-6 to TRBJ1-1; no reliable D call. The CDR3 has 14 residues. CDR1 and CDR2 (germline): MNHNY, SVGAGI (reference sequence). V was clipped by 3 bases and J by 0 bases, with 8 bases between them. CDR3: CASSYSGMNTEAFF. Written as DNA, the CDR3 is TGTGCCAGCAGTTATTCGGGGATGAACACTGAAGCTTTCTTT.

The rearrangement joins TRBV7-6 to TRBJ2-3; 12 bases map to TRBD2. V lost 5 bases, J lost 0 bases, and 9 bases stayed unmatched. CDR3 length: 18 amino acids. The germline V gene has CDR1 SGHVS and CDR2 FNYEAQ. The CDR3 protein is CASSRRTSGEASTDTQYF. CDR3 sequence (DNA): TGTGCCAGCAGCAGGAGGACTAGCGGGGAAGCTAGCACAGATACGCAGTATTTT.

The rearrangement uses TRBV2 and TRBJ2-1, with 10 bases identical to TRBD1. The CDR3 contains 14 residues. J lost 4 bases, V lost 7 bases, and 4 bases had no gene match. CDR1 SNHLY and CDR2 FYNNEI come from the germline V gene. The chain's CDR3 is CASTEGQGYNEQFF. CDR3 sequence (DNA): TGTGCCAGCACGGAGGGACAGGGGTACAATGAGCAGTTCTTC. The full variable domain, with the rest looked up from reference TRBV2 and TRBJ2-1, is EPEVTQTPSHQVTQMGQEVILRCVPISNHLYFYWYRQILGQKVEFLVSFYNNEISEKSEIFDDQFSVERPDGSNFTLKIRSTKLEDSAMYFCASTEGQGYNEQFFGPGTRLTVL.

The chain recombines TRBV5-6 with TRBJ2-1, with 11 positions matching TRBD2. This CDR3 has 15 residues. Germline V gene data show CDR1 as SGHDT and CDR2 as YYEEEE. J gave up 3 bases and V 5 bases, and 4 bases lay outside the gene matches. The CDR3 is CASRPGLAGYNEQFF. The CDR3, as DNA: TGTGCCAGCAGGCCCGGACTAGCGGGCTACAATGAGCAGTTCTTC.

The rearrangement joins TRBV9 to TRBJ2-2; D is possibly TRBD1 (6 bases). Germline CDR1 and CDR2: SGDLS and YYNGEE. This CDR3 comprises 15 residues. The germline V and J ends were trimmed by 4 bases and 4 bases, with 14 bases remaining between them. The CDR3 nucleotides read TGTGCCAGCAGCCCCGGGACAACTCGCACCGGGGAGCTGTTTTTT. Translation gives CASSPGTTRTGELFF. The entire variable domain, with the rest obtained from reference TRBV9 and TRBJ2-2, is as follows: DSGVTQTPKHLITATGQRVTLRCSPRSGDLSVYWYQQSLDQGLQFLIQYYNGEERAKGNILERFSAQQFPDLHSELNLSSLELGDSALYFCASSPGTTRTGELFFGEGSRLTVL.

This clone was seen once. The V gene is TRBV10-3, the J gene TRBJ2-7; D is perhaps TRBD2 (6 bases). The V end was cut by 10 bases, the J end by 3 bases, with 13 bases between. This CDR3 is 12 amino acids long. CDR1 and CDR2 from the germline V gene are ENHRY and SYGVKD. Here the CDR3 DNA reads TGTGCCACCGGGACGGACTACTACGAGCAGTACTTC. Translating it yields CATGTDYYEQYF.

The J gene is TRBJ1-4, the V gene TRBV2, with 8 bases lining up with TRBD1. V shed 2 bases and J 8 bases; nucleotides not matched to a gene: 4. CDR1 SNHLY and CDR2 FYNNEI come from the germline V gene. The CDR3 runs to 14 residues. The CDR3 region has the DNA TGTGCCAGCAGTGAAAACAGGGGGGGAGAAAAACTGTTTTTT. Translated: CASSENRGGEKLFF.